This T cell receptor beta chain was identified during a study of T-cell memory formation after mild COVID-19 (dated by TCRdb to about 2021). About the investigation overall: TCR sequence clusters from the two donors were largely donor specific. Longitudinal TCRalpha and TCRbeta repertoire sequencing tracked T-cell clones expanding and contracting after mild COVID-19 in two donors. Two young, previously healthy adult volunteers, one female and one male, were included in the cohort. General conclusions and limits of the study: The study covered only a couple of mild cases, and larger cohorts including severe cases with pre-infection samples were considered necessary. Clones that contracted from day 15 to 85 showed balanced CD4/CD8 phenotypes, whereas a second wave of clones that expanded from day 15 to 37 leaned towards CD4+. SARS-CoV-2 specificity of the second-wave clones peaking on day 37 was not confirmed. Contracting CD4+ clones were located mainly in the CM and EM memory subsets, whereas CD8+ clones were found to be enriched in EMRA. Some responding clones were found in pre-infection memory, which suggests that pre-existing cross-reactive memory T cells took part in the SARS-CoV-2 response.

Sequencing instrument: Illumina NovaSeq 6000. cDNA libraries for TCRalpha and TCRbeta were prepared by 5'RACE using constant-segment primers, with sample barcodes and unique molecular identifiers added. Trizol reagent was used to extract RNA from every sample. Libraries were amplified in two PCR steps, with a second sample barcode and Illumina TruSeq adapters added in the second step. Libraries were sequenced on an Illumina NovaSeq with 2 x 150 bp paired-end reads. From the authors' description of their analysis: With migec v1.2.7, reads were demultiplexed and then collapsed into UMI-guided consensus sequences. With mixcr v2.1.11, UMI consensuses were aligned to TRA and TRB V and J templates and assembled into clonotypes. Expanded or contracted clonotypes were those called significant by both edgeR and NoisET, with noise models trained on biological replicates. For edgeR calls, a false discovery rate-adjusted p below 0.01 and a log2 fold-change threshold of 1 were applied. PCA with hierarchical clustering of max-normalized trajectories of the 1000 most abundant clonotypes was used as exploratory dynamics analysis. Separately sequenced CD4+ and CD8+ repertoires were used to assign the CD4 or CD8 phenotype of responding clones. TCRdb reanalyzed the raw reads on its own, using fastp at Q25 for trimming and MiXCR for clone calling, and kept in-frame beta chains. Merged by CDR3 protein, the rows form single entries marked with the most common genes and DNA. None of the V and J calls come from the authors' own analysis; TCRdb made them. Counted in this sample were 150,000 to 200,000 distinct CDR3 sequences; approximately 10% of them appeared once. Approximately 3.8% of the sample lies in the top ten.

The CDR3 holds 13 amino acids from the cysteine to the valine. CDR3 DNA is the only sequence kept; it has 39 bases, read in frame from the first base. From V the trimming removes 3 bases and from J it removes 5 bases, while the gene matches leave 4 bases of the junction unaccounted for. Based on the germline V gene (reference sequence), the CDR1 and CDR2 sequences are SEHNR and FQNEAQ. This clonotype has only a few counts. Its binding antigen is unknown. No qualities accompany the bases; no much larger clone lies one base away. Ficoll-Paque density gradient centrifugation was used to isolate PBMCs. The sequence joins TRBV7-9 to TRBJ2-7; TRBD1 aligns with 7 central bases. The receptor comes from a man aged 18 to 35 who had mild COVID-19 (a few samples of this study predate the infection). The sample titles of this study are shuffled in the database, so cell type and time point are left out; the donor was told from shared clones. Source material: PBMCs or a T cell subset sorted from them (not recorded which). Here the CDR3 is given as CASSFGQGDEQYV. The sequenced DNA is TGTGCCAGCAGCTTCGGCCAGGGGGACGAGCAGTACGTC.